This T cell receptor (beta chain) comes out of a study of T cells after yellow fever vaccination. Study conclusions and caveats: One caveat is that FACS-sorted repertoires could contain abundant clonotypes contaminating from the bulk population.

As TCR cDNA was made by 5'RACE template switching, a universal primer site and UMIs were added. TCRdb itself ran the 5' RACE reads through MiXCR, one entry per CDR3 protein. This sample has fewer than 350,000 distinct CDR3 sequences, with around 4.5% found just once. In germline, CDR1 is SGHAT, CDR2 FQDESV (reference sequence). The length of the CDR3 is 14 residues. Concerning this clonotype itself: Its specificity is unknown. This clone may be a read error of a much larger clone one base away.

This clonotype was obtained from a man between 18 and 29 years old who received the YFV17D yellow fever vaccine. This rearrangement joins TRBV11-1 to TRBJ2-5, with 7 nucleotides matching TRBD2. The specimen comprised PBMCs, sampled 15 days after the yellow fever booster vaccination. The CDR3 is CASIESSSGETHYF. CDR3 DNA: TGTGCCAGCATCGAATCTTCTAGCGGAGAGACCCATTACTTC. Using reference TRBV11-1 and TRBJ2-5 for the parts outside the CDR3, the full variable domain is EAEVAQSPRYKITEKSQAVAFWCDPISGHATLYWYRQILGQGPELLVQFQDESVVDDSQLPKDRFSAERLKGVDSTLKIQPAELGDSAMYLCASIESSSGETHYFGPGTRLLVL.